This T cell receptor (beta chain) was recovered during a study of cytomegalovirus exposure and HLA in healthy donors. This CDR3 region has 16 residues. With 1 base clipped from V and 0 bases from J, the junction kept 4 bases outside the gene matches. The germline gives CDR1 MGHRA, CDR2 YSYEKL. 60 Vbeta and 13 Jbeta primers were used in PCR. TCRdb's table, derived via immunoSEQ multiplex PCR, lists solely in-frame clones and lacks some. The table records approximately 150,000 clones, about 74% of them present only once. Sequencing used PBMCs. This rearrangement joins TRBV4-1 to TRBJ2-5, with 8 bases fitting TRBD2. The source of this sequence is a woman aged 55-70 years in good health and CMV-seronegative. This chain's CDR3 is CASSQVAGGYQETQYF. In DNA, the CDR3 is TGCGCCAGCAGCCAAGTTGCGGGGGGATACCAAGAGACCCAGTACTTC.